Here is one T cell receptor beta chain with its context. What it recognizes is unknown. The V segment lost 1 base and the J segment 4 bases; nucleotides outside the gene matches: 5. The CDR3 contains 15 residues. The germline V gene encodes CDR1 SGHTA and CDR2 FQGTGA. This entry is derived from a study of T cells in Graves' hyperthyroidism and ophthalmopathy. Study-wide context: Peripheral blood was drawn at first diagnosis, prior to all treatment.

Newly diagnosed hyperthyroidism, duration under 2 months, in patients aged 18 to 65. Fresh 10 ml peripheral blood yielded PBMCs. Regions amplified from RNA transcripts were the TCR beta CDR3 regions. The HTBI primer set served for first-round RT-PCR of the TCR CDR3. TCRdb reanalysed the multiplex PCR reads using MiXCR and keeps one entry per CDR3 protein. The data show around 340,000 distinct CDR3 sequences, about 20% seen once. Study-wide results and limits: Among clonotypes expanded in thyroid above 0.001, most were also found in blood.

This sequence was found in a woman between 45 and 65 years old with Graves' hyperthyroidism. The rearrangement links TRBV7-3 to TRBJ2-3, with TRBD2 matching over 7 bases. Sequencing was performed on blood. The CDR3 sequence is CASSLSGSTADTQYF. CDR3 DNA sequence: TGTGCCAGCAGCTTAAGCGGGAGTACAGCAGATACGCAGTATTTT.